The clone carrying this TCR beta chain has just a few counts. What it binds is unknown. This record comes from a study of cytomegalovirus exposure and HLA in healthy donors. Germline V lookup: CDR1 MNHNS, CDR2 SASEGT. Trimming pared 1 base from V and 5 bases from J, leaving 18 bases between. This CDR3 has 17 residues. With 60 Vbeta and 13 Jbeta primers, the PCR was carried out. Measured with immunoSEQ multiplex PCR; TCRdb has only the in-frame clones, and not every one. Among 90,000 to 120,000 clones, 60% to 80% were seen once, and the ten largest hold less than 2.5%. General study points: Because they were indistinguishable, some V segments, including TRBV6-2 and TRBV6-3, were excluded.

This receptor was identified in a man between 18 and 35 years old in good health and CMV-seronegative. The sample comprised PBMCs. The V and J genes are TRBV6-1 and TRBJ1-5; weak D call: TRBD1 (5 bases). The CDR3 nucleotides read TGTGCCAGCAGTGAAGGCGTAAAGGGGATGTCGTATCAGCCCCAGCATTTT. This encodes CASSEGVKGMSYQPQHF.